What follows describes a single TCR beta chain. How the authors handled the data: Researchers report that nucleated cell counts were estimated from reference gene primer amplification. Using immunoSEQ multiplex PCR, the repertoire was profiled, and TCRdb retains in-frame clones only, with some absent. Clone size and V and J calls were adopted from that table, with D and trimming inferred from the DNA. The table lists some 68,000 clones, roughly nine tenths of them singletons. This record belongs to a study of blood T cell repertoires in COVID-19. For the study at large: The United States, Italy and Spain provided the acute and convalescent COVID-19 samples. Sample material is recorded as cDNA or gDNA derived from T cells, B-cell-depleted T cells, or PBMCs.

Followed over time, Seattle patients had been enrolled while infection was active. The CDR3 sequence is 13 residues long. V was cut by 0 bases and J by 10 bases, with 12 bases left in between. Germline CDR1 and CDR2: LGHDT and YNNKEL (reference sequence). This TCR derives from a man in his forties or fifties with COVID-19, enrolled during active disease. The chain joins TRBV3-1 (or the pseudogene TRBV3-2) to TRBJ1-1; perhaps TRBD1 as D (5 bases). The specimen was peripheral blood. The CDR3: CASSQETVSGAFF. CDR3 DNA sequence: TGTGCCAGCAGCCAAGAGACAGTCTCGGGAGCTTTCTTT.